The entry below describes one T cell receptor (beta chain). What antigen it recognizes has not been identified. Base qualities are not provided; no much larger clone lies one nucleotide away. The CDR3 regions of human TCRbeta chains were analyzed by immunosequencing. Per the original workflow: TCRs in the repertoires were matched against a reference library of SARS-CoV-2-specific TCRs that had been generated with the MIRA antigen-specificity platform. Breadth meant the fraction of unique TCRs that were SARS-CoV-2-associated, whereas depth meant the fraction of total T cells that were SARS-CoV-2-associated. Each spike-specific TCR was assigned to its reactive spike region and to a CD4 or CD8 class using the MIRA data. Log10-transformed breadth and depth values were compared by one-way ANOVA with Sidak's multiple comparisons tests. As stored in TCRdb, this immuneACCESS dataset retains in-frame rearrangements with V and J assigned. A fraction of the clones does not appear; measured against another copy, unresolved V genes explain less than half of the discrepancy, and the remainder lacks a known reason. V and J calls and clone size follow that table, whereas D and trimming were derived from the DNA. This sample holds about 210,000 clones; 85% to 95% were observed only once. 1% to 1.5% of the sample belongs to the ten largest clones.

As encoded in the germline V gene (reference sequence), CDR1 is MNHNY while CDR2 is SVGAGI. Counted from cysteine to phenylalanine, this CDR3 has 14 amino acids. Just CDR3 DNA is preserved here, 42 bases in frame from base 1. Clipping removes 6 bases from V and 5 bases from J, with 5 as the unmatched junction base count. This sample stems from a study of T cell responses to AZD1222 COVID-19 vaccine (dated by TCRdb to the early 2020s). Turning to the overall study: AZD1222 recipients given second doses at about 4 weeks or at about 12 weeks were pooled, since spike-specific TCR depth and breadth were not found to differ between the two schedules. A total of approximately 240 trial participants underwent TCR sequencing, of whom some 210 received two doses of AZD1222 and about 25 received two doses of the MenACWY control vaccine. Trial participants were enrolled by age into 18-55, 56-69 and 70-plus year subgroups, with 148, 28 and 57 TCR-sequenced participants respectively. Findings and caveats that apply to the study as a whole: In the small 56-69-year group, the increase in depth fell short of significance, most likely because of low power. After two AZD1222 doses, both the breadth and the depth of spike-specific TCRs were significantly higher than at day 0 and than in MenACWY recipients. Conclusions about previously exposed vaccinees are limited, since just a handful of AZD1222 recipients were seropositive for SARS-CoV-2 at baseline. Because no day 14 peak-response samples were available, repertoires were characterized only after the peak T cell response. Vaccine-associated CD4 TCRs spanned the whole spike protein, with dominant responses in regions 160-218 and 743-854. Nearly half of unique spike-specific TCRs reportedly recognized epitopes outside regions mutated in the B.1.351 and B.1.1.7 variants. Participants were mostly white British, with more females than males. The authors suggested clonal diversity may have been underestimated.

Explained via the paper, the time point label denotes: baseline before first vaccination. Vaccinee samples were obtained from the UK trials COV001 and COV002, which included a single-blind randomized controlled phase 2/3 trial of AZD1222 (ChAdOx1 nCoV-19) in healthy adults. Trial participant PBMC samples were collected at day 0 and day 28 after the second dose for TCRbeta chain sequencing. The clonotype comes from an adult in good health. The sample in question was peripheral blood, obtained on day 0 of AZD1222 vaccination. In this chain, TRBV6-6 is recombined with TRBJ1-5, with 9 bases aligning to TRBD1. The DNA sequence is TGTGCCAGCAGCTACACAGGGGGCCATCAGCCCCAGCATTTT. This encodes CASSYTGGHQPQHF.